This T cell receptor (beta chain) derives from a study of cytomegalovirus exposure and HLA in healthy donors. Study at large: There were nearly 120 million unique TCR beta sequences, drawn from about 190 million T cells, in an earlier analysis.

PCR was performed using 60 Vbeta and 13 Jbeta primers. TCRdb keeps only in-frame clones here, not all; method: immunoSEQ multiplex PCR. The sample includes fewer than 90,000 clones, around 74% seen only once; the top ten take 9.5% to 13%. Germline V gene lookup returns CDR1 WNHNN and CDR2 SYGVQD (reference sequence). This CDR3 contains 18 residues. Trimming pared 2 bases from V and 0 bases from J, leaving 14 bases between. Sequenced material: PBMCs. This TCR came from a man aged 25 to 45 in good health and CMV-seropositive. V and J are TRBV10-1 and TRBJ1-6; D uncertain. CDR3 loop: CASSEDLIRSSYNSPLHF. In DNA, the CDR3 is TGCGCCAGCAGTGAGGACTTGATACGGAGCTCCTATAATTCACCCCTCCACTTT.